This TCR beta chain came from a study of T cell changes during pregnancy in multiple sclerosis (dated by TCRdb to about 2019). Some background on the complete study: The study examined how the T cell repertoire changed over the course of pregnancy in women with multiple sclerosis.

The germline V gene gives CDR1 as MDHEN and CDR2 as SYDVKM. The CDR3 goes from the cysteine to the phenylalanine over 13 residues. Only the CDR3 DNA stays, 39 bases, in frame from base 1. V drops 7 bases and J drops 12 bases, leaving 19 bases in between. Libraries were made using the immunoSEQ multiplex PCR assay. TCRdb stores this immuneACCESS table with in-frame sequences only. Part of the clones is absent; in the studies checked, under half of the shortfall reflects unresolved V genes, and no reason is known for the rest. A total of more than 90,000 clones appear in this sample, about 91% of them only once. The top ten constitute about 2.9% of the sample. Details on this clone: The antigen it binds to is not known. No per-base quality is available; no much larger clone lies one base away.

The material was peripheral blood, obtained in the second trimester of pregnancy. This chain joins TRBV28 to TRBJ1-5; the D gene cannot be named for sure. The TCR was taken from a female donor with multiple sclerosis, enrolled in a pregnancy study. CDR3 loop: CASTLPTLTDQHF. The DNA sequence is as follows: TGTGCCAGCACCCTTCCAACCCTAACTGACCAGCATTTT.